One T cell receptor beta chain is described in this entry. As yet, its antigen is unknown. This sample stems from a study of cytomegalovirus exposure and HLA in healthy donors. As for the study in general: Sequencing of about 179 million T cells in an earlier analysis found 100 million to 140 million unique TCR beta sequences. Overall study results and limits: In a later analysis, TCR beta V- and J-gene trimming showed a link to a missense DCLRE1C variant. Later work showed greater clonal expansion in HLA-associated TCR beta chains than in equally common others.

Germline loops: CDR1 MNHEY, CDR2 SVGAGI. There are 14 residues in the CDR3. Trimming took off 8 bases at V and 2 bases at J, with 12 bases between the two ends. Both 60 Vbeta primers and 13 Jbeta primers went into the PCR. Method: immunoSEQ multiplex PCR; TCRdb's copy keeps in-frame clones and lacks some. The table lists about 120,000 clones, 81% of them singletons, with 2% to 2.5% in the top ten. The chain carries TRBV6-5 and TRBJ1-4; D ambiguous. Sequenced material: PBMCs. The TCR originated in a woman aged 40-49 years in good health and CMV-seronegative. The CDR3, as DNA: TGTGCCAGCCGATTGTCACATACTAATGAAAAACTGTTTTTT. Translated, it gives CASRLSHTNEKLFF.